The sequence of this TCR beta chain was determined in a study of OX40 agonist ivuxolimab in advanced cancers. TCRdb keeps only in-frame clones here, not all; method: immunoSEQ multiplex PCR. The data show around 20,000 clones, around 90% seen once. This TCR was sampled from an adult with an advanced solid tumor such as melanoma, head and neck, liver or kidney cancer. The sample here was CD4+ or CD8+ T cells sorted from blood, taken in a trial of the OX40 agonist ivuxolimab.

The CDR3 protein is CASSYSAVRGNSPLHF. Written as DNA, the CDR3 is TGTGCCAGCAGTTACTCGGCTGTAAGGGGTAATTCACCCCTCCACTTT. The chain has TRBV6-5 and TRBJ1-6; possible D gene TRBD1, 5 bases. The CDR3 runs 16 residues. CDR1 and CDR2 from the germline V gene are MNHEY and SVGAGI. V lost 0 bases and J lost 6, with 12 bases in between.